One sample yielded the 10 T cell receptor beta chains listed below, sequenced in a study of shared clonotypes between healthy human individuals. Naive CD8 cells lacked CD45RO and underwent positive selection for CCR7, leaving out terminally differentiated effector memory CD45RA+ cells. Produced via immunoSEQ multiplex PCR; TCRdb's table is partial and in-frame only. The sample has nearly 2 million clones; about 95% are singletons. The sequenced material came from naive CD8+ T cells sorted from blood. All receptors come from a young man in good health.

This clone was observed a few times. The V gene is TRBV2, the J gene TRBJ2-7; 7 bases line up with TRBD1. This CDR3 spans 12 amino acids. The germline CDR1 and CDR2 sequences are SNHLY and FYNNEI. V gave up 7 bases and J gave up 3 bases; unmatched junction bases: 3. CDR3 sequence (DNA): TGTGCCAGCAAGGGACAGCACTACGAGCAGTACTTC. This codes for CASKGQHYEQYF.

V gene TRBV27 combines with J gene TRBJ2-7, with no clear D. The germline gives CDR1 MNHEY, CDR2 SMNVEV (reference sequence). The CDR3 consists of 15 residues. The germline V and J ends were trimmed by 7 bases and 3 bases, with 19 bases remaining between them. CDR3 loop: CASTLTKTGNYEQYF. DNA of the CDR3: TGTGCCAGCACCCTCACTAAGACTGGAAACTACGAGCAGTACTTC.

The V call is TRBV6-1, the J call TRBJ1-1; TRBD1 aligns across 9 bases. CDR1 is MNHNS and CDR2 is SASEGT in the germline V gene. J gave up 6 bases and V 4 bases, and 3 bases lay outside the gene matches. The CDR3 consists of 13 residues. DNA of the CDR3: TGTGCCAGCAGTGCCGGGACAGGGTCTGAAGCTTTCTTT. Encoded protein: CASSAGTGSEAFF.

The chain joins TRBV5-6 to TRBJ2-5; either TRBD1 or TRBD2 may supply D (5 bases each). The CDR3 loop spans 14 amino acids. Trimming removed 5 bases from V and 5 bases from J, with 16 bases in between. Germline CDR1 is SGHDT and CDR2 is YYEEEE. The CDR3 bases are TGTGCCAGCAGTCCCGTGGGGGTCGTGGAGACCCAGTACTTC. It encodes CASSPVGVVETQYF.

Only one count was recorded for this clone. This sequence joins TRBV15 and TRBJ2-2, with no clear D. The CDR3 spans 17 residues. CDR1 LNHNV and CDR2 YYDKDF come from the germline V gene (reference sequence). V shed 0 bases and J shed 2 bases, with 13 bases lying between them. DNA of the CDR3: TGTGCCACCAGCAGAGATGGTAGCACGTCAAACACCGGGGAGCTGTTTTTT. This translates into CATSRDGSTSNTGELFF.

The chain employs TRBV5-4 and TRBJ2-7; D gene uncertain. The germline gives CDR1 SGHNT, CDR2 YYREEE (reference sequence). CDR3 size: 15 residues. V lost 5 bases to trimming and J lost 1 base, with 16 bases between them. CDR3 amino acids: CASRPSPGSSYEQYF. DNA of the CDR3: TGTGCCAGCAGGCCTTCCCCTGGAAGTTCCTACGAGCAGTACTTC.

This chain links TRBV9 with TRBJ2-7; 7 bases line up with TRBD2. The CDR3 has 15 residues. Germline trimming cut 1 base from V and 2 bases from J; bases unmatched to any gene: 6. The germline CDR1 and CDR2 sequences are SGDLS and YYNGEE. CDR3 region: CASSVSGILPYEQYF. The CDR3 DNA sequence: TGTGCCAGCAGCGTAAGCGGGATCCTTCCCTACGAGCAGTACTTC.

This chain links TRBV20-1 with TRBJ2-7; D not resolved. The CDR3 has 11 residues. The ends were cut back, 5 bases at V and 4 bases at J, with 9 bases in the middle. Germline CDR1 reads DFQATT; CDR2 reads SNEGSKA (reference sequence). The CDR3 reads CSAPREYEQYF. The CDR3 region has the DNA TGCAGTGCTCCAAGAGAGTACGAGCAGTACTTC.

Remarks on this clone: This specimen includes other DNA sequences encoding the same CDR3. The J gene is TRBJ2-1, the V gene TRBV11-2; D possibly corresponds to TRBD2 (5 bases). Trimming pared 1 base from V and 1 base from J, leaving 8 bases between. The length of the CDR3 is 15 residues. CDR1 is SGHAT and CDR2 is FQNNGV in the germline V gene. CDR3 bases: TGTGCCAGCAGCTTAGTGGCGGGTTCCTACAATGAGCAGTTCTTC. Protein product: CASSLVAGSYNEQFF.

The rearrangement uses TRBV7-9 and TRBJ2-1; no clear D gene. V lost 0 bases and J 12 bases, leaving 12 bases between the germline ends. Per the germline V gene, CDR1 is SEHNR and CDR2 is FQNEAQ (reference sequence). The length of the CDR3 is 13 residues. CDR3 coding DNA: TGTGCCAGCAGCTTAGCACCTCCATTAGGGCAGTTCTTC. Amino acids: CASSLAPPLGQFF.